The entry below describes one T cell receptor beta chain. Its antigen is unknown. The data are from a study of blood T cells in healthy people across ages. About the study: The template switching approach captured approximately one barcoded beta molecule for every two T cells.

Overall study findings and caveats: Possibly confounding the expanded clonotype changes was the fact that donor CMV status was unknown.

Isolating PBMCs gave at least 6.5 million of these cells per sample. Per individual sample, total RNA of at least 5.5 micrograms was extracted. The use of a sample-barcoded 5' primer and a J-beta primer mix characterized a second PCR of roughly 7 to 11 cycles. Using its own MiXCR run on the 5' RACE reads, TCRdb lists one record per CDR3 protein. The sample yields about 1.4 million distinct CDR3 sequences, around 55% seen once. The CDR3 length is 15 residues. Germline loops: CDR1 LGHNA, CDR2 YSLEER. V lost 4 bases, J lost 0 bases, and 12 bases lay in between. Sequencing was carried out using blood. The chain recombines TRBV4-3 with TRBJ1-1, with D uncertain. This TCR derives from a man between 18 and 29 years old in good health. The CDR3 protein is CASSRSAQMNTEAFF. The CDR3 region has the DNA TGCGCCAGCAGCCGGTCCGCACAGATGAACACTGAAGCTTTCTTT.